The clone carrying this T cell receptor beta chain was seen a single time. Its antigen is undetermined. This specimen belongs to a study of post-analysis software for immune sequencing data. Overall study: The disease courses spanned relapsing-remitting, secondary progressive and progressive-relapsing forms of multiple sclerosis.

Study conclusions and caveats: There was significantly lower normalized Chao1 diversity in multiple sclerosis patients than in controls. Five TRBV segments were more frequent in patients than controls; TRBV5-6, TRBV5-1 and TRBV20-1 belonged to this group.

V shed 5 bases and J 6 bases; nucleotides not matched to a gene: 8. The CDR3 loop spans 15 amino acids. Germline V gives CDR1 MNHEY, CDR2 SMNVEV (reference sequence). Unique molecular identifiers featured in each of the TCR beta cDNA libraries. Yield was 500,000 to 600,000 cDNA molecules from about 0.94 to 9.7 million T cells. TCRdb passed the PCR reads through MiXCR, listing each CDR3 protein once. The top ten clones hold around 6.1% of a sample with about 540,000 distinct CDR3 sequences, under 40% of them seen once. Input material: blood. This clonotype was obtained from a girl aged 2-17 years with multiple sclerosis. The chain has TRBV27 and TRBJ2-3; 10 bases match TRBD1. This CDR3 reads CASSKDRGVMDTQYF. The CDR3 DNA reads TGTGCCAGCAGTAAGGACAGGGGGGTAATGGATACGCAGTATTTT.